The TCR beta chain under discussion was sequenced for a study of blood T cells in healthy people across ages. The donors, aged roughly 6 to 95, were healthy Caucasians from Russia. Drawing of peripheral blood yielded 7.5 to 10 milliliters from each donor. With a J-beta primer mix and a sample-barcoded 5' primer, a second PCR ran about 7 to 11 cycles. TCRdb re-called the 5' RACE reads with MiXCR, one entry per CDR3 protein. The sample carries some 780,000 distinct CDR3 sequences, approximately 60% recorded once. Findings and limits, study-wide: One million T cells yielded diversity estimates that were considered underestimates.

This clonotype was detected only a few times. The antigen remains undetermined. The sample comprised blood. The TCR was taken from a middle-aged man in good health.

CDR3 residues: CASSGQTGGPPYNEQYF. Written as DNA, the CDR3 is TGTGCCAGCAGCGGACAGACAGGGGGCCCTCCCTACAATGAGCAGTACTTC. The chain employs TRBV7-2 and TRBJ2-1; 10 nucleotides agree with TRBD1. The assigned J gene may be wrong: the sequence end matches TRBJ2-7 better. In germline, CDR1 is SGHTA, CDR2 FQGNSA. CDR3 length: 17 amino acids.